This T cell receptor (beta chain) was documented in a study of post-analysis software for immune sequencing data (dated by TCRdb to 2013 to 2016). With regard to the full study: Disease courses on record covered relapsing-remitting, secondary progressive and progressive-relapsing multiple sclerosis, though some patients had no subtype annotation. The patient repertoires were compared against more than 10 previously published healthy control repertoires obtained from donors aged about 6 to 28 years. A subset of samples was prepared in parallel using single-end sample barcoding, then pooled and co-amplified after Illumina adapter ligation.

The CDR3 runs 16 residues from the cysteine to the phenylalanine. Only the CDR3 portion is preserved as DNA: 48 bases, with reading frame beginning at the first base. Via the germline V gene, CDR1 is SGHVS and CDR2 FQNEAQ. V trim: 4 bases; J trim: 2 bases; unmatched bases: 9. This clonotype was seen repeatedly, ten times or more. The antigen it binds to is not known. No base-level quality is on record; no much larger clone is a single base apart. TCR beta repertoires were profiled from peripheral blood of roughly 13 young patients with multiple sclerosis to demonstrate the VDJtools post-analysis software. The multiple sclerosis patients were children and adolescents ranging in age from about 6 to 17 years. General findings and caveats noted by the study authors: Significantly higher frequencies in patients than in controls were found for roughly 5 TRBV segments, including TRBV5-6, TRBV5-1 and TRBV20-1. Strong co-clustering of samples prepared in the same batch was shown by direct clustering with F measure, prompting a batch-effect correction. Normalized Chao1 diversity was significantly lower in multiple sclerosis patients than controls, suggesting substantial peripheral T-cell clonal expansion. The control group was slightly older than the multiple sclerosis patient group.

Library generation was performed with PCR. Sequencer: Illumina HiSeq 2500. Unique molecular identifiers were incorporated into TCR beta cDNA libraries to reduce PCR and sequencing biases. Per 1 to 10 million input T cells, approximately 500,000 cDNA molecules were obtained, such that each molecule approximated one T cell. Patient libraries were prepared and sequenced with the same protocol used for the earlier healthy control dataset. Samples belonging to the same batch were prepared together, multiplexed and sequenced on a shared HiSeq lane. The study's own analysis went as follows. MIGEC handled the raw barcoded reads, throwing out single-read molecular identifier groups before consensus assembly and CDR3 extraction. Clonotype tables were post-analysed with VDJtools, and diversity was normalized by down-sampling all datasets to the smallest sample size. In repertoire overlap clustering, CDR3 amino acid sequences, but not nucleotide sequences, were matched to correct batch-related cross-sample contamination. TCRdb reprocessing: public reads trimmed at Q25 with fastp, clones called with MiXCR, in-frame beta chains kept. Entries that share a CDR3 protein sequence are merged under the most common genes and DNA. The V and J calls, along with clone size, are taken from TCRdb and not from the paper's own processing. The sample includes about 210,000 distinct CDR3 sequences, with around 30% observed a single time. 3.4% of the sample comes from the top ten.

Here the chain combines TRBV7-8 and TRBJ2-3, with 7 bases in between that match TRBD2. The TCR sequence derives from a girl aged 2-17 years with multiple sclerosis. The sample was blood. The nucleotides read TGTGCCAGCAGCTCCTTTAGTAGCGGGTTCACAGATACGCAGTATTTT. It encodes CASSSFSSGFTDTQYF. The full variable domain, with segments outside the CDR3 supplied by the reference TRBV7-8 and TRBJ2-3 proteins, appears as GAGVSQSPRYKVAKRGQDVALRCDPISGHVSLFWYQQALGQGPEFLTYFQNEAQLDKSGLPSDRFFAERPEGSVSTLKIQRTQQEDSAVYLCASSSFSSGFTDTQYFGPGTRLTVL.